Shown below are 4 T cell receptor beta chains from a single sample sequenced in a study of human T cells and chemical hapten exposure. TCRdb independently ran MiXCR on the RACE reads; one entry per CDR3 protein. This sample has around 110,000 distinct CDR3 sequences; around 10% occur once, and the top ten carry around 1.5%. Time point given: patch test 1, 2 weeks after DPC sensitization. Stated treatment: therapeutic diphenylcyclopropenone sensitization with weekly scalp DPC. Sequenced material: whole blood, taken in connection with sensitization to the hapten diphenylcyclopropenone (DPC). Every receptor here comes from a woman aged 45 to 65 with alopecia areata. Some clones in this sample may be carry-over from other donors' samples.

The chain links TRBV28 to TRBJ2-7; D is perhaps TRBD2 (6 bases). Trimming took off 0 bases at V and 5 bases at J, with 17 bases between the two ends. This CDR3 comprises 16 residues. Germline V lookup: CDR1 MDHEN, CDR2 SYDVKM. The CDR3 protein is CASSLWATGEKDEQYF. The CDR3 nucleotides are TGTGCCAGCAGTTTATGGGCCACGGGAGAGAAGGACGAGCAGTACTTC. Together with reference TRBV28 and TRBJ2-7, the CDR3 gives the full variable domain: DVKVTQSSRYLVKRTGEKVFLECVQDMDHENMFWYRQDPGLGLRLIYFSYDVKMKEKGDIPEGYSVSREKKERFSLILESASTNQTSMYLCASSLWATGEKDEQYFGPGTRLTVT.

V usage is TRBV28 and J usage is TRBJ2-7; 8 bases are shared with TRBD1. The CDR3 spans 16 residues. Germline-derived CDR1 and CDR2 are MDHEN and SYDVKM. Trimming removed 6 bases from V and 4 bases from J; junction bases left unmatched: 14. CDR3 sequence: CASSSIPATGVYEQYF. CDR3 bases: TGTGCCAGCAGCTCCATCCCCGCGACAGGGGTTTACGAGCAGTACTTC. Together with reference TRBV28 and TRBJ2-7, the CDR3 gives the full variable domain: DVKVTQSSRYLVKRTGEKVFLECVQDMDHENMFWYRQDPGLGLRLIYFSYDVKMKEKGDIPEGYSVSREKKERFSLILESASTNQTSMYLCASSSIPATGVYEQYFGPGTRLTVT.

The V gene is TRBV28, the J gene TRBJ2-7; D gene ambiguous. Trimming cost V 3 bases and J 7 bases, with 19 bases left between them. Looked up from germline, CDR1 is MDHEN and CDR2 is SYDVKM. The CDR3 has 15 residues. The chain's CDR3 is CASSLGFDSRSEQYF. CDR3 nucleotide sequence: TGTGCCAGCAGTTTGGGGTTCGATAGTCGGAGTGAGCAGTACTTC.

The chain carries TRBV27 and TRBJ1-5; D remains ambiguous. The V end was cut by 1 base, the J end by 5 bases, with 6 bases between. Per germline, CDR1 MNHEY and CDR2 SMNVEV (reference sequence). This CDR3 is 13 amino acids long. The CDR3 DNA is TGTGCCAGCAGTTTATTGGGAGATCAGCCCCAGCATTTT. This encodes CASSLLGDQPQHF.